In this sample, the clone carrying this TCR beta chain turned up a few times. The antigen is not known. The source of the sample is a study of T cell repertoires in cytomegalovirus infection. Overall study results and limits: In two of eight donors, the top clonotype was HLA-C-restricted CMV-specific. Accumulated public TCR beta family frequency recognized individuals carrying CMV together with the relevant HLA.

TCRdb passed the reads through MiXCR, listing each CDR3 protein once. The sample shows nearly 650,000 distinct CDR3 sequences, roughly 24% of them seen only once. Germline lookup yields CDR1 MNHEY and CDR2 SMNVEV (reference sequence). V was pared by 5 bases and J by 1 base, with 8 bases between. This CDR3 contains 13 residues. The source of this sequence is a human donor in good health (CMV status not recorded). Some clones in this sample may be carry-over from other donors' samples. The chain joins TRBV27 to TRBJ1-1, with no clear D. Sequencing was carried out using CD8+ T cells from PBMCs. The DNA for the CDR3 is TGTGCCAGCAGTCGTCATAAGAACACTGAAGCTTTCTTT. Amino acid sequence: CASSRHKNTEAFF.